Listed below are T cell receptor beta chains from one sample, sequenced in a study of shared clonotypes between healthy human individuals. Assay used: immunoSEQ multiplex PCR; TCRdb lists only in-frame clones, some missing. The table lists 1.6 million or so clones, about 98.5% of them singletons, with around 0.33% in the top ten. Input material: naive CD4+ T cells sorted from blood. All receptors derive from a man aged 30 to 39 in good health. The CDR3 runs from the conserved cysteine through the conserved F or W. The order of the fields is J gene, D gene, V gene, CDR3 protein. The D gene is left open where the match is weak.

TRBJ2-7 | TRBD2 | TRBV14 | CASSQGTSGSYEQYF
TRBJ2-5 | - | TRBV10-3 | CAISERAQETQYF
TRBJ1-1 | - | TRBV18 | CASSPKGTEAFF
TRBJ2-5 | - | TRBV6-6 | CASSNPGALVPQYF
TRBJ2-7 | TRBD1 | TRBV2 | CASRPGQGAYEQYF
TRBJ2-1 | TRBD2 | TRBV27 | CASSSLGLAGTSEQFF
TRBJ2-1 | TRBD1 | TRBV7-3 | CASSSDPPGGYNEQFF
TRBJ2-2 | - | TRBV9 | CASSVGSGPNTGELFF
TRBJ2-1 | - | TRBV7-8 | CASSSRVGNEQFF
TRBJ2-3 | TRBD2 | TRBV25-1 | CASSSGTSGSTDTQYF
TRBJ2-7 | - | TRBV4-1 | CASSRPGPAGEQYF
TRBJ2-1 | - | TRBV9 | CASSVVGGNLFF
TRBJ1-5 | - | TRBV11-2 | CASSVMEDQPQHF
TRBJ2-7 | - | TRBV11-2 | CASSLRGLEYF
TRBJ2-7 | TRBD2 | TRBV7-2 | CASSLVTGLVTYEQYF
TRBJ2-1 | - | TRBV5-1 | CASSPRDNSYNEQFF
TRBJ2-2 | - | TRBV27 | CASRQTGELFF
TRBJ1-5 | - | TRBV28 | CASSPLGGTGSQHF
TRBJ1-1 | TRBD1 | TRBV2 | CATSGGVSEAFF
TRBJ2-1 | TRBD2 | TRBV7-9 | CASTVAGYNEQFF
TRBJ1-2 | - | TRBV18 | CASSPARQPYGYTF
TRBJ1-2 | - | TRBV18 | CASSGDRDYGYTF
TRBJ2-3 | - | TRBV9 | CASSVGPRGAGTDTQYF
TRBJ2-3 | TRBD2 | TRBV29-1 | CSVAPSGSGNTDTQYF
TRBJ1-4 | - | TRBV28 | CASSAYRAVNEKLFF
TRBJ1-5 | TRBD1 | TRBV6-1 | CASILQGNGNQPQHF
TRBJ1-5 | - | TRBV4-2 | CASSQGSGRAVDQPQHF
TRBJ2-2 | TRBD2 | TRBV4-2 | CASRRLAGGPFDTGELFF
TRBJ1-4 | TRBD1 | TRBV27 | CASSPWTGGSEKLFF
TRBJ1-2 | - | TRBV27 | CASSPLIQGDGYTF
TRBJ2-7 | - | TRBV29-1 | CSAFGGYEQYF
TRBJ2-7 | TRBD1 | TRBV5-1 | CASSTGQAQYF
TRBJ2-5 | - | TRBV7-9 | CASSLATGVETQYF
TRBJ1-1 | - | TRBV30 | CAWSVWGTEAFF
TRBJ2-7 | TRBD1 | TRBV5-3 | CARSKDRFSYEQYF
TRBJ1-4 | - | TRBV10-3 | CAISVKGGEKLFF